This T cell receptor (beta chain) originates from a study of T cell repertoires and HLA-DP antigens. The wider study: The donors, ranging 18-to-29 to 60-to-69 years, included a couple of males and one female.

Assay used: immunoSEQ multiplex PCR; TCRdb lists only in-frame clones, some missing. Of some 120,000 clones listed, about 91% are singletons. Worth noting for this clone: Its antigen is undetermined.

V was cut by 4 bases and J by 8 bases, with 15 bases left in between. Germline V gene lookup returns CDR1 SGHDT and CDR2 YYEEEE. CDR3 size: 13 residues. Untouched CD4+ T cells were bead-isolated from PBMC at approximately 98% purity. The source of this sequence is a woman aged 18-35 years in good health and CMV-seronegative. The sequenced sample consisted of CD4+ T cells from PBMCs. The rearrangement links TRBV5-6 to TRBJ1-2; D perhaps matches TRBD1 (6 bases). The CDR3 sequence is CASSMTGQEGYTF. The CDR3 coding sequence is TGTGCCAGCAGCATGACAGGTCAGGAAGGCTACACCTTC.